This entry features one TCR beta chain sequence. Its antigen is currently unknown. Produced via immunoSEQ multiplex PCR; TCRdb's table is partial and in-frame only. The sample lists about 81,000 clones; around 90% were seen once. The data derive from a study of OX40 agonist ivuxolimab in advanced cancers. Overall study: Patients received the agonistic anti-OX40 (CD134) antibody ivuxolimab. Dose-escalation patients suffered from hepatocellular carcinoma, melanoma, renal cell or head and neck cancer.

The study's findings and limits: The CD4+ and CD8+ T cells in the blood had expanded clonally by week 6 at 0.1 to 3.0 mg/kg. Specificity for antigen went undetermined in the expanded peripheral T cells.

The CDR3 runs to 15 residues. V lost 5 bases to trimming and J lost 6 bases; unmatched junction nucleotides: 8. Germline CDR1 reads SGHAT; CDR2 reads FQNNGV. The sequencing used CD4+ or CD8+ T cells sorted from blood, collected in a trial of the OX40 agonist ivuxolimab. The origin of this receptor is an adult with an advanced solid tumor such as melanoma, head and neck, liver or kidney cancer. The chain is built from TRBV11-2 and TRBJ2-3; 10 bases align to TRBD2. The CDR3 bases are TGTGCCAGCAGCGCCCTAGCGGGGGCCTATGATACGCAGTATTTT. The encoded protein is CASSALAGAYDTQYF.